The clone carrying this TCR beta chain was seen only a few times. Its antigen is not identified. Per germline, CDR1 MNHNS and CDR2 SASEGT. V lost 6 bases and J lost 4, with 4 bases in between. The CDR3 is 11 residues long. This sample's treatment: approximately 11-day PBMC culture with coronavirus spike peptide pools or control peptides (ViraFEST assay). Before Alpha, Beta and Delta appeared in the US, convalescents tested positive (March–late 2020). These data originate in a study of vaccination and CD4 T cells after COVID-19. Looking at the study overall: The peptides that stimulated the cells were overlapping spike peptides from SARS-CoV-2, HCoV-NL63, HCoV-OC43 and HCoV-229E. Overall study results and limits: Clonotypes reactive to SARS-CoV-2 had a median that went up from roughly 21 to 40, but not significantly.

Sequenced with the Oncomine TCR Beta short-read assay was DNA taken from cultured CD4+ T cells. TCRdb re-called the PCR reads with MiXCR, one entry per CDR3 protein. Of 14,000 or so distinct CDR3 sequences listed, roughly 60% are singletons. The receptor was derived from a human donor who had recovered from COVID-19. The chain employs TRBV6-1 and TRBJ2-1, with unresolved D. Sequencing was done on a sample of CD4+ T cells from blood, cultured in vitro. The CDR3 sequence is CASRLYNEQFF. The CDR3 region has the DNA TGTGCCAGCAGGTTATACAATGAGCAGTTCTTC.